This T cell receptor (beta chain) emerged from a study of blood T cell repertoires in COVID-19. Study-wide background: COVID-19 samples from acute and convalescent phases originated in the United States, Italy and Spain. In each case, the material was cDNA or gDNA derived from T cells, B-cell-depleted T cells, or PBMCs.

As originally analysed: Estimation of nucleated cell counts was performed using reference gene primer amplification. This table comes from immunoSEQ multiplex PCR, and its TCRdb copy is limited to in-frame clones, with some not included. For V, J and clone size, that table is used; D and trimming come from the DNA. The sample includes roughly 90,000 clones, about nine tenths of them seen just once. V was cut by 4 bases and J by 10 bases, with 11 bases left in between. The CDR3 runs 13 residues. In germline, CDR1 is MNHEY, CDR2 SMNVEV (reference sequence). Source material: peripheral blood. This receptor was obtained from a man aged 50 to 59 with acute or convalescent COVID-19. The chain is built from TRBV27 and TRBJ1-6; a possible D gene is TRBD1 (5 bases). CDR3 residues: CASSWGRRSPLHF. The CDR3 region has the DNA TGTGCCAGCAGTTGGGGCAGGCGCTCACCCCTCCACTTT.